These T cell receptor beta chains were read from a single sample in a study of blood T cell repertoires in COVID-19. Method: immunoSEQ multiplex PCR; TCRdb's copy keeps in-frame clones and lacks some. The sample lists a few hundred thousand clones, 70% to 90% occurring once. The sample was peripheral blood. The receptor source for this set is a man aged 50 or older with COVID-19, enrolled during active disease. The CDR3 runs from the conserved cysteine through the conserved F or W. The order of the fields is V gene, J gene, D gene, clone size, CDR3 protein, CDR3 DNA. D genes are given only for firm matches. Clone size is shown for a subset of rows, as once, few, many or a class of expanded clone.

TRBV18	TRBJ2-5	TRBD2	once	CASSQTSGGSETQYF	TGTGCCAGCTCACAGACTAGCGGGGGCTCAGAGACCCAGTACTTC
TRBV19	TRBJ2-3	-	-	CASSTRRTDTQYF	TGTGCCAGTAGTACTCGTCGGACAGATACGCAGTATTTT
TRBV6-5	TRBJ1-6	TRBD1	-	CASSLGQGRNSPLHF	TGTGCCAGCAGTTTGGGACAGGGGCGCAATTCACCCCTCCACTTT
TRBV14	TRBJ2-3	TRBD2	-	CASSQSLAGAGDTQYF	TGTGCCAGCAGCCAAAGCCTAGCGGGGGCTGGAGATACGCAGTATTTT
TRBV6-1	TRBJ1-5	TRBD1	-	CASSERTGATPGNQPQHF	TGTGCCAGCAGTGAAAGGACAGGGGCTACTCCGGGCAATCAGCCCCAGCATTTT
TRBV10-1	TRBJ2-1	TRBD2	once	CASSEGTSGRGNEQFF	TGCGCCAGCAGTGAGGGCACTAGCGGGAGAGGTAATGAGCAGTTCTTC
TRBV5-1	TRBJ2-3	-	-	CATKGGAGTDTQYF	TGCGCCACGAAGGGGGGGGCTGGCACAGATACGCAGTATTTT
TRBV11-3	TRBJ2-7	TRBD2	-	CASSLGAGGLSYEQYF	TGTGCCAGCAGCTTAGGAGCGGGGGGCCTATCCTACGAGCAGTACTTC
TRBV6-4	TRBJ2-2	TRBD2	few	CASRLAGDTGELFF	TGTGCCAGCAGACTAGCGGGAGACACCGGGGAGCTGTTTTTT
TRBV11-2	TRBJ2-2	-	-	CASSLGQNTGELFF	TGTGCCAGCAGCCTGGGACAGAACACCGGGGAGCTGTTTTTT
TRBV7-2	TRBJ2-7	-	-	CASRLGYEQYF	TGTGCCAGCCGACTCGGCTACGAGCAGTACTTC
TRBV2	TRBJ2-1	TRBD1	-	CASRTGPLNEQFF	TGTGCCAGCAGGACAGGGCCGCTCAATGAGCAGTTCTTC
TRBV29-1	TRBJ2-1	TRBD2	-	CSVVQSGGEGEQFF	TGCAGCGTTGTCCAAAGCGGGGGTGAAGGTGAGCAGTTCTTC
TRBV5-4	TRBJ2-6	-	-	CASSLRSGANVLTF	TGTGCCAGCAGCCTCCGCTCTGGGGCCAACGTCCTGACTTTC
TRBV9	TRBJ2-2	-	-	CASSVVRDGELFF	TGTGCCAGCAGCGTAGTCCGCGACGGGGAGCTGTTTTTT
TRBV10-3	TRBJ1-5	-	-	CAISESGDQPQHF	TGTGCCATCAGTGAATCGGGGGATCAGCCCCAGCATTTT
TRBV6-4	TRBJ1-6	-	-	CASSEQGNSPLHF	TGTGCCAGCAGTGAACAGGGCAATTCACCCCTCCACTTT
TRBV24-1	TRBJ2-2	TRBD1	-	CATSERTGDYDTGELFF	TGTGCCACCAGTGAACGGACAGGGGATTACGACACCGGGGAGCTGTTTTTT
TRBV18	TRBJ2-1	TRBD2	once	CASSPVGLAGPNEQFF	TGTGCCAGCTCACCCGTAGGACTAGCGGGCCCCAATGAGCAGTTCTTC
TRBV27	TRBJ2-1	-	-	CASRTVHEQFF	TGTGCCAGCAGGACAGTCCACGAGCAGTTCTTC
TRBV14	TRBJ2-3	-	-	CASSAAGMRDTQYF	TGTGCCAGCAGTGCCGCGGGGATGAGGGATACGCAGTATTTT
TRBV25-1	TRBJ2-5	TRBD1	-	CASSEGTGIQETQYF	TGTGCCAGCAGTGAAGGGACAGGCATCCAAGAGACCCAGTACTTC
TRBV5-1	TRBJ1-1	TRBD1	-	CASSSQGATEAFF	TGCGCCAGCAGTTCACAGGGGGCCACTGAAGCTTTCTTT
TRBV27	TRBJ2-1	TRBD2	-	CASSPRTSGRNNEQFF	TGTGCCAGCAGTCCGCGGACTAGCGGGAGAAACAATGAGCAGTTCTTC
TRBV9	TRBJ2-1	TRBD2	-	CASSPTLWGSGSYNEQFF	TGTGCCAGCAGCCCGACCCTCTGGGGTAGCGGGAGCTACAATGAGCAGTTCTTC
TRBV7-2	TRBJ1-4	TRBD1	-	CASSGGQPTTNEKLFF	TGTGCCAGCAGCGGGGGACAGCCTACAACTAATGAAAAACTGTTTTTT
TRBV3-1/TRBV3-2	TRBJ2-5	TRBD2	-	CASSQDRLAGFETQYF	TGTGCCAGCAGCCAAGATAGACTAGCGGGATTCGAGACCCAGTACTTC
TRBV19	TRBJ2-3	TRBD2	-	CASRLGTGGLAGTRRQYF	TGTGCCAGTAGACTAGGGACAGGGGGACTAGCGGGAACTCGCAGGCAGTATTTT
TRBV6-5	TRBJ2-3	-	-	CASSRGVRQTDTQYF	TGTGCCAGCAGCCGGGGAGTCCGGCAAACAGATACGCAGTATTTT
TRBV6-5	TRBJ2-3	TRBD2	-	CASSLVGGSTDTQYF	TGTGCCAGCAGTTTGGTGGGCGGGAGTACAGATACGCAGTATTTT
TRBV19	TRBJ2-3	-	-	CASGRDTQYF	TGTGCCAGCGGTCGAGATACGCAGTATTTT
TRBV3-1/TRBV3-2	TRBJ1-1	TRBD1	-	CASSQGGNRGLAEAFF	TGTGCCAGCAGCCAAGGTGGGAACAGGGGGCTCGCTGAAGCTTTCTTT
TRBV6-6	TRBJ2-1	-	-	CASSRPGGHSYNEQFF	TGTGCCAGCAGTCGGCCGGGGGGACACTCCTACAATGAGCAGTTCTTC
TRBV5-5	TRBJ2-7	-	-	CASSPPRTTQQYF	TGTGCCAGCAGCCCCCCGCGGACTACGCAGCAGTACTTC
TRBV19	TRBJ1-5	-	-	CASTSRGPQPQHF	TGTGCCAGTACATCCAGGGGCCCTCAGCCCCAGCATTTT
TRBV27	TRBJ1-1	-	-	CASSLGRGTEAFF	TGTGCCAGCAGTTTAGGCAGGGGAACTGAAGCTTTCTTT
TRBV3-1/TRBV3-2	TRBJ2-1	TRBD2	-	CASSQVGGSWNEQFF	TGTGCCAGCAGCCAAGTGGGCGGGAGTTGGAATGAGCAGTTCTTC
TRBV28	TRBJ1-2	-	-	CASRTGSRGYTF	TGTGCCAGCAGAACAGGGTCTAGAGGCTACACCTTC
TRBV27	TRBJ2-5	TRBD1	-	CASSFTGTGGETQYF	TGTGCCAGCAGTTTTACCGGGACAGGGGGAGAGACCCAGTACTTC
TRBV7-9	TRBJ2-1	-	-	CASSLPRVGRLNNEQFF	TGTGCCAGCAGCTTACCCCGAGTGGGGCGATTAAACAATGAGCAGTTCTTC
TRBV6-5	TRBJ2-1	TRBD2	-	CASQWEREGYNEQFF	TGTGCCAGCCAGTGGGAGCGGGAGGGCTACAATGAGCAGTTCTTC
TRBV2	TRBJ1-1	-	many	CASSERGTGNTEAFF	TGTGCCAGCAGTGAACGGGGGACGGGGAACACTGAAGCTTTCTTT
TRBV9	TRBJ2-1	TRBD1	-	CASSVEWGTGGNEQFF	TGTGCCAGCAGCGTAGAGTGGGGGACAGGGGGCAATGAGCAGTTCTTC
TRBV15	TRBJ1-3	TRBD1	few	CATSKGQGGNTIYF	TGTGCCACCAGCAAGGGACAGGGAGGAAACACCATATATTTT
TRBV19	TRBJ2-6	TRBD2	-	CASTLPHGGDSGANVLTF	TGTGCCAGTACCCTCCCCCACGGGGGGGATTCAGGGGCCAACGTCCTGACTTTC
TRBV9	TRBJ2-3	TRBD2	-	CASSVESRFGQAGMIDTQYF	TGTGCCAGCAGCGTAGAGAGCCGGTTCGGACAAGCGGGAATGATAGATACGCAGTATTTT
TRBV28	TRBJ1-5	-	-	CASSQGGNSNQPQHF	TGTGCCAGCAGCCAGGGAGGGAATAGCAATCAGCCCCAGCATTTT
TRBV30	TRBJ1-1	TRBD1	-	CASTDRGYTEAFF	TGTGCCTCTACAGACAGGGGATATACTGAAGCTTTCTTT
TRBV5-6	TRBJ2-1	TRBD2	-	CASSLATSANNEQFF	TGTGCCAGCAGCTTGGCAACTAGCGCGAACAATGAGCAGTTCTTC
TRBV19	TRBJ2-3	TRBD2	-	CASSRRTSGTDTQYF	TGTGCCAGTAGTAGAAGGACTAGCGGCACAGATACGCAGTATTTT
TRBV19	TRBJ2-7	TRBD1	-	CASSTPGQGGSDEQYF	TGTGCCAGTAGTACCCCCGGACAGGGCGGTTCCGACGAGCAGTACTTC
TRBV7-3	TRBJ2-3	TRBD2	-	CASSKTSGRGDTQYF	TGTGCCAGCAGCAAGACTAGCGGGAGGGGAGATACGCAGTATTTT
TRBV6-5	TRBJ1-5	-	-	CASSYSRSGLWAQHF	TGTGCCAGCAGTTACTCGAGATCGGGTCTTTGGGCCCAGCATTTT
TRBV6-1	TRBJ1-2	-	-	CASSRASTDYGYTF	TGTGCCAGCAGCCGCGCGTCAACCGACTATGGCTACACCTTC
TRBV29-1	TRBJ2-1	-	-	CSVATQYNEQFF	TGCAGCGTCGCGACTCAGTACAATGAGCAGTTCTTC